This T cell receptor beta chain was recorded in a study of blood T cell repertoires in COVID-19. This clone has a handful of counts. The ends lost 7 bases at V and 2 bases at J; junction bases unmatched: 13. Germline lookup yields CDR1 SGHRS and CDR2 YFSETQ. The CDR3 consists of 16 residues. The table came from immunoSEQ multiplex PCR; TCRdb's copy has only in-frame clones and leaves some out. The table has about 300,000 clones, around 85% seen once; the top ten hold almost 1.5%. The receptor comes from a human donor with COVID-19, enrolled during active disease. The donor label of this sample is uncertain. The material sequenced was peripheral blood. The chain carries TRBV5-1 and TRBJ2-3, with 7 bases matching TRBD1. The CDR3 DNA follows: TGCGCCAGCTATCCCGGGACAGAGGTCCCCACAGATACGCAGTATTTT. Amino acid sequence: CASYPGTEVPTDTQYF.